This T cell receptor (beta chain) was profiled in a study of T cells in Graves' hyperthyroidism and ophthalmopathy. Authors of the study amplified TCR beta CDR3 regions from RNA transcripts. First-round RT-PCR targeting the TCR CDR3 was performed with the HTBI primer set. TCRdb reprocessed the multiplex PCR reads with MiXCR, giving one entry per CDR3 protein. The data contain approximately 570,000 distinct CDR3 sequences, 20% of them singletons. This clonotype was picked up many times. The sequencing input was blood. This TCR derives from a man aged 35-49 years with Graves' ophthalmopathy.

The CDR3 reads CASIPGQGNTEAFF. Here the CDR3 DNA reads TGTGCCAGCATACCGGGACAGGGGAACACTGAAGCTTTCTTT. The chain has TRBV7-8 and TRBJ1-1; TRBD1 matches 9 bases. The CDR3 is 14 amino acids. J was trimmed by 1 base and V by 7 bases; bases with no gene match: 4. Per the germline V gene, CDR1 is SGHVS and CDR2 is FQNEAQ. Full variable domain (remainder filled in from reference TRBV7-8 and TRBJ1-1): GAGVSQSPRYKVAKRGQDVALRCDPISGHVSLFWYQQALGQGPEFLTYFQNEAQLDKSGLPSDRFFAERPEGSVSTLKIQRTQQEDSAVYLCASIPGQGNTEAFFGQGTRLTVV.